What follows are 31 T cell receptor beta chains derived from one specimen sequenced in a study of blood T cell repertoires in COVID-19. Libraries were prepared by immunoSEQ multiplex PCR; TCRdb keeps only in-frame clonotypes and omits some of them. Here the sample spans 51,000 or so clones, roughly nine tenths being singletons. Sequencing was done on a sample of peripheral blood. Every receptor here comes from a man aged 80 or over with active or convalescent COVID-19.

This chain connects TRBV5-4 to TRBJ1-2, with TRBD1 as a possible D gene (6 bases). The CDR3 has 13 amino acids. Between the trimmed V and J ends, which lost 0 bases and 7 bases, there was a span of 10 bases. CDR1 and CDR2 from the germline V gene are SGHNT and YYREEE (reference sequence). The CDR3 nucleotides read TGTGCCAGCAGCTTGGAACAGGGTGGTGGCTACACCTTC. Its protein is CASSLEQGGGYTF.

The V call is TRBV19, the J call TRBJ1-3, with D possibly matching TRBD1 (5 bases). CDR1 is LNHDA and CDR2 is SQIVND in the germline V gene (reference sequence). The V end lost 4 bases, the J end lost 2 bases, and 9 bases lay between the germline ends. This CDR3 is built from 14 residues. CDR3 region: CASSTTGAGNTIYF. The DNA of the CDR3 is TGTGCCAGTAGTACCACAGGCGCTGGAAACACCATATATTTT. The full variable domain, rest sourced from reference TRBV19 and TRBJ1-3, is DGGITQSPKYLFRKEGQNVTLSCEQNLNHDAMYWYRQDPGQGLRLIYYSQIVNDFQKGDIAEGYSVSREKKESFPLTVTSAQKNPTAFYLCASSTTGAGNTIYFGEGSWLTVV.

The rearrangement uses TRBV7-7 and TRBJ2-3; D gene ambiguous. Germline-derived CDR1 and CDR2 are SSHAT and FNYEAQ (reference sequence). Deletions cut 0 bases from V and 4 bases from J, with 11 bases between. This CDR3 contains 15 residues. In nucleotides, the CDR3 is TGTGCCAGCAGCTTAGCGCTCGCAGGATCAGATACGCAGTATTTT. Protein sequence: CASSLALAGSDTQYF.

The DNA for the CDR3 is TGTGCCAGCAGTCCCGCGACTAGCAGGGACGACTACGAGCAGTACTTC. Translated, it gives CASSPATSRDDYEQYF. The gene calls are TRBV27 and TRBJ2-7; TRBD2 matches 7 bases. Unmatched junction bases numbered 13, after V lost 5 bases and J lost 3 bases. The CDR3 is made up of 16 amino acids. Germline V lookup: CDR1 MNHEY, CDR2 SMNVEV (reference sequence).

The V and J genes are TRBV6-5 and TRBJ1-1; maybe TRBD1 (5 bases). V was pared by 7 bases and J by 10 bases, with 16 bases between. Germline V gives CDR1 MNHEY, CDR2 SVGAGI. The CDR3 extends over 12 amino acids. The CDR3 loop is CASIPSGVRAFF. The CDR3 bases are TGTGCCAGCATCCCCTCGGGGGTGCGAGCTTTCTTT.

The chain links TRBV7-8 to TRBJ1-2; D call uncertain. Germline assignment: CDR1 SGHVS and CDR2 FQNEAQ. The CDR3 covers 15 residues. Trimming pared 1 base from V and 0 bases from J, leaving 9 bases between. The DNA of the CDR3 is TGTGCCAGCAGCTTAGAGAGGGATACTAACTATGGCTACACCTTC. The encoded protein is CASSLERDTNYGYTF.

This clone was seen once. V gene TRBV14 combines with J gene TRBJ2-7, with D perhaps matching TRBD1 (5 bases). Trimming left V 4 bases short and J 3 bases short, with 19 bases between. Germline V gene sequence: CDR1 SGHDN, CDR2 FVKESK. The CDR3 sequence is 16 residues long. The CDR3 reads CASSPSFGQGNYEQYF. CDR3 in DNA: TGTGCCAGCAGCCCAAGTTTTGGGCAGGGTAACTACGAGCAGTACTTC.

The chain has TRBV28 and TRBJ1-2; 8 nucleotides match TRBD1. CDR1 and CDR2 (germline): MDHEN, SYDVKM. V dropped 6 bases and J dropped 4; count of bases not matched to a gene: 13. The CDR3 sequence is 16 residues long. Written as DNA, the CDR3 is TGTGCCAGCAGAAATTCACAGGACAGGGTTGGCTATGGCTACACCTTC. It codes for CASRNSQDRVGYGYTF.

V usage is TRBV10-3 and J usage is TRBJ2-7, with 7 positions matching TRBD2. Germline loops: CDR1 ENHRY, CDR2 SYGVKD. The CDR3 contains 14 residues. V shed 9 bases, J shed 2 bases, and the junction held 10 bases outside the gene matches. The CDR3: CAISGTELPYEQYF. CDR3 sequence (DNA): TGTGCCATAAGCGGGACCGAACTTCCCTACGAGCAGTACTTC.

The CDR3, as DNA: TGCAGCGTTGAGCGGACAGCGACCTACGAGCAGTACTTC. Translating gives CSVERTATYEQYF. V gene TRBV29-1 combines with J gene TRBJ2-7; possibly TRBD1 for D (6 bases). This CDR3 is 13 amino acids long. CDR1 is SQVTM, CDR2 ANQGSEA, per germline. V was shortened by 3 bases and J by 2 bases, with 11 bases between the two germline ends.

This chain links TRBV7-3 with TRBJ2-1; D is perhaps TRBD2 (5 bases). V lost 5 bases, J lost 2 bases, and 10 bases lay in between. The CDR3 extends over 14 amino acids. Germline V gene data show CDR1 as SGHTA and CDR2 as FQGTGA. CDR3 loop: CASSTGLPYNEQFF. The CDR3 DNA reads as TGTGCCAGCAGCACCGGACTCCCCTACAATGAGCAGTTCTTC.

The V call is TRBV14, the J call TRBJ2-7; TRBD1 aligns across 7 bases. The length of the CDR3 is 15 residues. V shed 5 bases and J 1 base; nucleotides not matched to a gene: 8. Per germline, CDR1 SGHDN and CDR2 FVKESK. The CDR3 DNA sequence: TGTGCCAGCAGCTCACAGGGGAAGAGGTCCTACGAGCAGTACTTC. It encodes CASSSQGKRSYEQYF. Variable domain in full (rest from reference TRBV14 and TRBJ2-7): EAGVTQFPSHSVIEKGQTVTLRCDPISGHDNLYWYRRVMGKEIKFLLHFVKESKQDESGMPNNRFLAERTGGTYSTLKVQPAELEDSGVYFCASSSQGKRSYEQYFGPGTRLTVT.

This sequence joins TRBV2 and TRBJ2-7; TRBD1 matches 12 bases. V gave up 5 bases and J gave up 3 bases; unmatched junction bases: 5. In germline, CDR1 is SNHLY, CDR2 FYNNEI. The CDR3 has 15 amino acids. As DNA, the CDR3 is TGTGCCAGCAGTCGGGACAGGGGGCAATTCTACGAGCAGTACTTC. This codes for CASSRDRGQFYEQYF.

J is TRBJ2-7 and V is TRBV19; TRBD2 matches 10 bases. The CDR3 spans 14 residues. V lost 5 bases to trimming and J lost 4 bases; unmatched junction nucleotides: 5. CDR1 LNHDA and CDR2 SQIVND come from the germline V gene (reference sequence). The DNA for the CDR3 is TGTGCCAGTAGTCCATCACTAGCGGGGTACGAGCAGTACTTC. It yields the protein CASSPSLAGYEQYF.

The chain carries TRBV28 and TRBJ1-5, with a tentative D call TRBD1 (5 bases). The CDR3 contains 14 residues. CDR1 is MDHEN and CDR2 is SYDVKM in the germline V gene. V gave up 10 bases and J gave up 3 bases, with 16 bases separating them. CDR3 region: CATQFWGDNQPQHF. CDR3 DNA: TGTGCCACCCAGTTTTGGGGCGACAATCAGCCCCAGCATTTT.

The rearrangement links TRBV3-1 (or the pseudogene TRBV3-2) to TRBJ1-4; TRBD1 agrees at 7 bases. The CDR3 contains 14 residues. Looked up from germline, CDR1 is LGHDT and CDR2 is YNNKEL (reference sequence). V gave up 1 base and J gave up 8 bases; unmatched junction bases: 4. As DNA, the CDR3 is TGTGCCAGCAGCCAAGGCCAGGGGGAGGAAAAACTGTTTTTT. Protein sequence: CASSQGQGEEKLFF.

This chain connects TRBV5-5 to TRBJ1-3; a possible D gene is TRBD1 (5 bases). The CDR3 loop spans 17 amino acids. The germline V gene encodes CDR1 SGHKS and CDR2 YYEKEE (reference sequence). V lost 4 bases to trimming and J lost 1 base, with 18 bases between them. The CDR3: CASSLAPTGRSGNTIYF. For the CDR3, the DNA is TGTGCCAGCAGCCTTGCCCCAACAGGACGGTCTGGAAACACCATATATTTT.

This chain connects TRBV28 to TRBJ1-2; perhaps TRBD1 as D (5 bases). Trimming took off 5 bases at V and 1 base at J, with 14 bases between the two ends. The CDR3 runs 15 residues. CDR1 and CDR2 (germline): MDHEN, SYDVKM. The CDR3 here is CASSLPQGVNYGYTF. Here the CDR3 DNA reads TGTGCCAGCAGTCTGCCCCAGGGTGTTAACTATGGCTACACCTTC.

The chain employs TRBV29-1 and TRBJ1-5; tentatively, D is TRBD1 (5 bases). The germline V and J ends were trimmed by 7 bases and 2 bases, with 12 bases remaining between them. CDR3 length: 13 amino acids. CDR1 and CDR2 from the germline V gene are SQVTM and ANQGSEA. The CDR3 nucleotides read TGCAGCGCGGGGGTCAGTGGCAATCAGCCCCAGCATTTT. Its translation: CSAGVSGNQPQHF.

The chain links TRBV7-6 to TRBJ1-2, with D possibly matching TRBD1 (5 bases). Germline CDR1 and CDR2: SGHVS and FNYEAQ. The CDR3 is 15 residues long. The germline V and J ends were trimmed by 5 bases and 2 bases, with 15 bases remaining between them. The CDR3 DNA reads as TGTGCCAGCAGCCCAAACGGGGGGGAAAACTATGGCTACACCTTC. Translated: CASSPNGGENYGYTF.

J is TRBJ2-7 and V is TRBV7-9; tentatively, D is TRBD1 (5 bases). Germline V gene lookup returns CDR1 SEHNR and CDR2 FQNEAQ (reference sequence). The CDR3 length is 14 residues. Trimming removed 5 bases at V and 6 bases at J, with 17 bases between. DNA for the CDR3: TGTGCCAGCAGCCGAACTATAGGACAATCCGAGCAGTACTTC. Its translation: CASSRTIGQSEQYF.

The chain is built from TRBV6-4 and TRBJ1-6; TRBD1 matches 9 bases. The junction had 5 bases not matched to a gene; V was cut back by 6 bases and J by 8 bases. The V gene's germline CDR1 is MRHNA and CDR2 SNTAGT. This CDR3 has 14 amino acids. The CDR3 spells CASRHRDRDSPLHF. The CDR3 DNA follows: TGTGCCAGCAGGCATCGGGACAGGGATTCACCCCTCCACTTT.

In this sample, this clone turned up a few times. This chain links TRBV19 with TRBJ1-1, with no clear D. V was clipped by 4 bases and J by 1 base, with 10 bases between them. This CDR3 has 14 amino acids. Looked up from germline, CDR1 is LNHDA and CDR2 is SQIVND (reference sequence). CDR3 DNA: TGTGCCAGTAGTAGCGGGTACGGGAACACTGAAGCTTTCTTT. Translation gives CASSSGYGNTEAFF.

The gene calls are TRBV6-5 and TRBJ1-5; D gene ambiguous. In germline, CDR1 is MNHEY, CDR2 SVGAGI. Trimming cost V 10 bases and J 1 base, with 17 bases left between them. There are 15 residues in the CDR3. The DNA of the CDR3 is TGTGCCACCGACTCTCCCGAGCGAAGCAATCAGCCCCAGCATTTT. Amino acids: CATDSPERSNQPQHF.

This chain uses TRBV11-3 with TRBJ1-1, with D perhaps TRBD1 (5 bases). Germline V gene lookup returns CDR1 SGHNT and CDR2 YENEEA. The CDR3 sequence is 13 residues long. Trimming stripped 4 bases from V and 5 bases from J, with 11 bases between. The CDR3 DNA sequence: TGTGCCAGCAGCTCAGGGCTGTGGACTGAAGCTTTCTTT. Translating gives CASSSGLWTEAFF.

The chain links TRBV7-4 to TRBJ2-7; no clear D. The CDR3 spans 15 residues. Trimming took off 0 bases at V and 0 bases at J, with 9 bases between the two ends. Per the germline V gene, CDR1 is SGHVT and CDR2 is SQSDAQ. The CDR3 sequence: CASSLAKRYSYEQYF. In DNA, the CDR3 is TGTGCCAGCAGCTTAGCAAAGCGCTACTCCTACGAGCAGTACTTC.

V is TRBV28 and J is TRBJ2-1; 11 bases match TRBD1. J lost 13 bases, V lost 5 bases, and 13 bases had no gene match. This CDR3 comprises 15 residues. Germline assignment: CDR1 MDHEN and CDR2 SYDVKM. CDR3 nucleotides: TGTGCCAGCAGTGAGACCGGGACAGGGGGTATTCTACAGTTCTTC. Translated: CASSETGTGGILQFF.

This chain joins TRBV4-1 and TRBJ1-3; 7 positions match TRBD1. V shed 1 base and J 1 base; nucleotides not matched to a gene: 10. Germline V gene sequence: CDR1 MGHRA, CDR2 YSYEKL. This CDR3 has 18 residues. The CDR3 reads CASSQAPRQGPSGNTIYF. As DNA, the CDR3 is TGCGCCAGCAGCCAAGCCCCAAGACAGGGTCCTTCTGGAAACACCATATATTTT.

The V gene is TRBV7-9, the J gene TRBJ2-2; D not resolved. CDR1 is SEHNR and CDR2 is FQNEAQ in the germline V gene (reference sequence). The V gene lost 7 bases and the J gene lost 5 bases, with 11 bases spanning the gap. CDR3 length: 13 amino acids. Here the CDR3 reads CASTVGGTGELFF. The CDR3 bases are TGTGCCAGCACCGTCGGCGGTACCGGGGAGCTGTTTTTT.

This chain links TRBV2 with TRBJ2-3; 10 nucleotides align to TRBD2. V trimming: 3 bases; J trimming: 4 bases; junction bases outside the gene matches: 10. The length of the CDR3 is 17 residues. The germline gives CDR1 SNHLY, CDR2 FYNNEI. The CDR3 region is CASSDSRSGGASDTQYF. The CDR3 coding sequence is TGTGCCAGCAGTGATTCCCGGAGCGGGGGGGCCTCAGATACGCAGTATTTT.

The chain carries TRBV5-1 and TRBJ1-5; TRBD1 is a possible D gene (5 bases). Trimming removed 0 bases at V and 3 bases at J, with 7 bases between. Germline-derived CDR1 and CDR2 are SGHRS and YFSETQ. CDR3 length equals 14 residues. CDR3 nucleotides: TGCGCCAGCAGCTTGGAGGGGAACAATCAGCCCCAGCATTTT. Protein: CASSLEGNNQPQHF.